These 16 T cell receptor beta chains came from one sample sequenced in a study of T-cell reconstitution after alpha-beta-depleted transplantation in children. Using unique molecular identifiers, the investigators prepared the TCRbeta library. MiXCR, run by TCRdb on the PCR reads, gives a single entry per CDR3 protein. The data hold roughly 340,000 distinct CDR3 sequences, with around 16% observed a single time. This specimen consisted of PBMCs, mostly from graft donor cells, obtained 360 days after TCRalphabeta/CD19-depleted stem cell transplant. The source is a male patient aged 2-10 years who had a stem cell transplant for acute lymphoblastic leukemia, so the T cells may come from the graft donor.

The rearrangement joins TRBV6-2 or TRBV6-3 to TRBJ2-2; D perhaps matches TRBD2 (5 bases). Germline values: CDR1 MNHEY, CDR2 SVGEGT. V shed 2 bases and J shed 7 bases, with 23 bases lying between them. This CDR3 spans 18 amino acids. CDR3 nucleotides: TGTGCCAGCAGTTACCCTGCGATTCGAGGGCCTCGTGACGGGGAGCTGTTTTTT. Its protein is CASSYPAIRGPRDGELFF.

The DNA for the CDR3 is TGCGCCAGCAGCCAGACGCGAGCGGGGCCAAATGAGCAGTTCTTC. Translating it yields CASSQTRAGPNEQFF. The V call is TRBV4-1, the J call TRBJ2-1; 7 bases agree with TRBD2. Unmatched junction bases numbered 9, after V lost 3 bases and J lost 7 bases. Germline V lookup: CDR1 MGHRA, CDR2 YSYEKL. There are 15 residues in the CDR3.

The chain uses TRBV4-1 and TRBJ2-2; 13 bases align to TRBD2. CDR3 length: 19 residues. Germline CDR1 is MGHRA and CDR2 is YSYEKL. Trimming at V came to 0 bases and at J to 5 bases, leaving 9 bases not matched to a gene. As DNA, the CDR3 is TGCGCCAGCAGCCAAGACGGGACTAGCGGGAAACCATGGACCGGGGAGCTGTTTTTT. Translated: CASSQDGTSGKPWTGELFF.

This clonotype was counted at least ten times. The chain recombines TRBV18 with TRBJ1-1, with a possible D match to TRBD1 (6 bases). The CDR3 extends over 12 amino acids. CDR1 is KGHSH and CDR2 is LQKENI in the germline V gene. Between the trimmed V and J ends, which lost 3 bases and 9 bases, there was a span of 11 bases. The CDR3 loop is CASSPGAEKAFF. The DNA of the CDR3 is TGTGCCAGCTCACCGGGGGCAGAGAAAGCTTTCTTT.

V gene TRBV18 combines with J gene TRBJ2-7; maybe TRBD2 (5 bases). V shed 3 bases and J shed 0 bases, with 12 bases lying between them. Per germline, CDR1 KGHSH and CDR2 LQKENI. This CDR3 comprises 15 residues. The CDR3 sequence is CASSPFSEFSYEQYF. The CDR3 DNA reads TGTGCCAGCTCACCCTTTAGCGAGTTCTCCTACGAGCAGTACTTC.

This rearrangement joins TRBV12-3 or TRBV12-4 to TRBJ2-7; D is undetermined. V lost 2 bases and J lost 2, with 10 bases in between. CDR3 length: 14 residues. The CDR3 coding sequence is TGTGCCAGCAGTTTACGAATAGGACCCTACGAGCAGTACTTC. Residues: CASSLRIGPYEQYF.

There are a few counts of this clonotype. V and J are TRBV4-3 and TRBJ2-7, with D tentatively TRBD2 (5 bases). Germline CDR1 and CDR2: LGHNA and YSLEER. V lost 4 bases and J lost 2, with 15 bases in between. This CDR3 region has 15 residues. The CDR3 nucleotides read TGCGCCAGCAGCCGGGAACTAGGACCGACCTACGAGCAGTACTTC. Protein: CASSRELGPTYEQYF.

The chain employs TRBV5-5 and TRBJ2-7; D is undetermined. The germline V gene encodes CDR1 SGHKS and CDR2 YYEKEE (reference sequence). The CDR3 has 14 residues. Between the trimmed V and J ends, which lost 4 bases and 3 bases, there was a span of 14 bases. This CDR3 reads CASSLCRSCYEQYF. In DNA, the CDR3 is TGTGCCAGCAGCCTTTGTAGGTCTTGCTACGAGCAGTACTTC.

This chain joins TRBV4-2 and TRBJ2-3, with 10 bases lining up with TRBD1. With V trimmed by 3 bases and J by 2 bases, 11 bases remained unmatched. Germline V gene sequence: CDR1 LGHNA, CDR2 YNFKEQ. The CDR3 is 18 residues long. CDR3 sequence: CASSHPRSGTGVTDTQYF. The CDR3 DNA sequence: TGTGCCAGCAGCCACCCTAGGTCCGGGACAGGGGTCACAGATACGCAGTATTTT.

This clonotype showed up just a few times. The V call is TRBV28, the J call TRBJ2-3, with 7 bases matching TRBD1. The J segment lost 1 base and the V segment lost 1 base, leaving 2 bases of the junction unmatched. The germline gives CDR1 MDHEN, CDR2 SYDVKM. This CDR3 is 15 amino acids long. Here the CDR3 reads CASSLFQGGTDTQYF. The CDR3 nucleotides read TGTGCCAGCAGTTTATTCCAGGGGGGCACAGATACGCAGTATTTT.

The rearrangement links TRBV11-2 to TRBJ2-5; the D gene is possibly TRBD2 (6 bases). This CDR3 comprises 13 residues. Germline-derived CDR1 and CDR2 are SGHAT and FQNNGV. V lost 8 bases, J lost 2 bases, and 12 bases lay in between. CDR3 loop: CASLSGFQETQYF. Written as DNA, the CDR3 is TGTGCCAGCTTAAGCGGGTTTCAAGAGACCCAGTACTTC.

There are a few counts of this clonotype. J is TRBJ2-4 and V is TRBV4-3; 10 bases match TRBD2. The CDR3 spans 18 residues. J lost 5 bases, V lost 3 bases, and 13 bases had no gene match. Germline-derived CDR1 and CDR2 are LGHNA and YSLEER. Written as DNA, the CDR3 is TGCGCCAGCAGCCAGCTAGAGGGAGCGGGAGGGGCCCAAAACATTCAGTACTTC. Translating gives CASSQLEGAGGAQNIQYF.

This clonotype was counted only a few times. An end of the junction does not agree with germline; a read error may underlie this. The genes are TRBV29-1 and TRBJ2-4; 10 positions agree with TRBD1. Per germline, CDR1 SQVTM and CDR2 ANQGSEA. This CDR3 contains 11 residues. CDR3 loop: CSVEGDRGLSF. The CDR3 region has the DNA TGCAGCGTTGAAGGGGACAGGGGTTTGTCCTTC.

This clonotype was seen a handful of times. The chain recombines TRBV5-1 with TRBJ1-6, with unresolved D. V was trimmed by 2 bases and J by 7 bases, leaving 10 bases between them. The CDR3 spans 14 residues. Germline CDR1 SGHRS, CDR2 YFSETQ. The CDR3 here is CASSFGNFNSPLHF. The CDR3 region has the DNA TGCGCCAGCAGCTTCGGCAATTTCAATTCACCCCTCCACTTT.

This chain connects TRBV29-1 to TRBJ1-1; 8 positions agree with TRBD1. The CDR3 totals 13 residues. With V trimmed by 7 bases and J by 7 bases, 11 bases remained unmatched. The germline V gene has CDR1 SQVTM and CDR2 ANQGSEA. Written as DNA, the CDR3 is TGCAGCGCTTACATTTACAGGGGGAGTGAAGCTTTCTTT. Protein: CSAYIYRGSEAFF. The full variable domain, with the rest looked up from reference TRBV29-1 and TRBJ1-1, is SAVISQKPSRDICQRGTSLTIQCQVDSQVTMMFWYRQQPGQSLTLIATANQGSEATYESGFVIDKFPISRPNLTFSTLTVSNMSPEDSSIYLCSAYIYRGSEAFFGQGTRLTVV.

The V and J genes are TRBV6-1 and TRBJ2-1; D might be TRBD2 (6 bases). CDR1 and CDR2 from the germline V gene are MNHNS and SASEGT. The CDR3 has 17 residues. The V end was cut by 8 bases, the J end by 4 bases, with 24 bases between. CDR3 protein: CASPFWGDERLYNEQFF. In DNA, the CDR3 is TGTGCCAGCCCCTTTTGGGGGGACGAGAGGTTATACAATGAGCAGTTCTTC.